This TCR beta chain came from a study of T cell responses to AZD1222 COVID-19 vaccine. The study, taken as a whole, reports: Spike as a whole was targeted by vaccine-associated CD4 TCRs, dominant at 160-218 and 743-854. Elevations in Spike-specific TCR breadth and depth followed administration of two AZD1222 doses. A reported finding is that nearly half of spike-specific TCRs target unmutated variant regions. AZD1222 recipients seropositive at baseline numbered only 5 or 6.

Sequencing was performed with immunoSEQ multiplex PCR; in TCRdb, only in-frame clones are kept and a portion is missing. The sample consists of around 160,000 clones, 91% of them appearing once. A word on this clone: Its antigen is not identified.

Germline CDR1 reads WSHSY; CDR2 reads SAAADI. V shed 6 bases and J 2 bases; nucleotides not matched to a gene: 5. The CDR3 runs 14 residues. The gene calls are TRBV10-2 and TRBJ1-1, with TRBD1 matching 8 bases. This specimen consisted of peripheral blood, obtained 28 days after the second AZD1222 dose. The receptor comes from an adult who received the AZD1222 COVID-19 vaccine. CDR3: CASRATGDNTEAFF. CDR3 DNA: TGCGCCAGCAGGGCGACAGGGGATAACACTGAAGCTTTCTTT.